A selection of T cell receptor beta chains follows, all from one sample in a study of blood T cell repertoires in COVID-19. TCRdb's table, derived via immunoSEQ multiplex PCR, lists solely in-frame clones and lacks some. This table has about 190,000 clones, around 84% appearing once. Specimen: peripheral blood. The receptors stem from a human donor in a cohort sampled during active COVID-19. Both conserved end residues are part of each CDR3. A D gene is named only where the DNA matches it firmly. The size entry is marked missing in some rows and otherwise reads once, few, many or a size class.

j_gene: TRBJ1-4; v_gene: TRBV5-4; len: 13; d_gene: TRBD1; abundance: NA; CDR3aa: CASSSWTGEKLFF; CDR3nt: TGTGCCAGCAGCTCCTGGACAGGAGAAAAACTGTTTTTT
j_gene: TRBJ1-1; v_gene: TRBV5-4; len: 14; d_gene: NA; abundance: NA; CDR3aa: CASSFFEGNTEAFF; CDR3nt: TGTGCCAGCAGCTTCTTTGAGGGCAACACTGAAGCTTTCTTT
j_gene: TRBJ2-3; v_gene: TRBV7-9; len: 16; d_gene: TRBD2; abundance: NA; CDR3aa: CASSSTRAGRTDTQYF; CDR3nt: TGTGCCAGCAGCTCTACACGAGCGGGGCGGACAGATACGCAGTATTTT
j_gene: TRBJ1-5; v_gene: TRBV18; len: 14; d_gene: NA; abundance: NA; CDR3aa: CASSRWPGDQPQHF; CDR3nt: TGTGCCAGCTCCCGGTGGCCAGGGGACCAGCCCCAGCATTTT
j_gene: TRBJ2-7; v_gene: TRBV3-1/TRBV3-2; len: 13; d_gene: NA; abundance: few; CDR3aa: CASSRLDFGEQYF; CDR3nt: TGTGCCAGCAGCAGACTAGACTTCGGTGAGCAGTACTTC
j_gene: TRBJ1-2; v_gene: TRBV5-1; len: 14; d_gene: NA; abundance: NA; CDR3aa: CASKTGPQGDSYTF; CDR3nt: TGCGCCAGCAAGACGGGACCACAGGGTGATAGCTACACCTTC
j_gene: TRBJ2-1; v_gene: TRBV18; len: 15; d_gene: TRBD2; abundance: NA; CDR3aa: CASSPRAGDYNEQFF; CDR3nt: TGTGCCAGCTCACCTAGGGCGGGGGATTACAATGAGCAGTTCTTC
j_gene: TRBJ1-1; v_gene: TRBV5-5; len: 13; d_gene: NA; abundance: once; CDR3aa: CASDMTGISAAFF; CDR3nt: TGTGCCAGCGACATGACAGGAATTAGTGCGGCTTTCTTT
j_gene: TRBJ1-2; v_gene: TRBV7-9; len: 16; d_gene: TRBD1; abundance: NA; CDR3aa: CAINPQGYPANYGYTF; CDR3nt: TGTGCCATCAACCCACAGGGGTATCCAGCTAACTATGGCTACACCTTC
j_gene: TRBJ1-6; v_gene: TRBV28; len: 17; d_gene: NA; abundance: few; CDR3aa: CASSSPRDRSYNSPLHF; CDR3nt: TGTGCCAGCAGTTCCCCCAGGGATAGATCCTATAATTCACCCCTCCACTTT
j_gene: TRBJ2-2; v_gene: TRBV7-9; len: 16; d_gene: NA; abundance: once; CDR3aa: CASSLIIGGVPGELFF; CDR3nt: TGTGCCAGCAGCTTAATAATTGGGGGCGTCCCCGGGGAGCTGTTTTTT
j_gene: TRBJ1-5; v_gene: TRBV6-5; len: 15; d_gene: NA; abundance: NA; CDR3aa: CASTGGPQDNQPQHF; CDR3nt: TGTGCCAGCACTGGCGGGCCCCAAGATAATCAGCCCCAGCATTTT
j_gene: TRBJ1-2; v_gene: TRBV19; len: 13; d_gene: TRBD1; abundance: NA; CDR3aa: CASTDRVVSGYTF; CDR3nt: TGTGCCAGTACGGACAGGGTAGTTAGTGGCTACACCTTC
j_gene: TRBJ2-1; v_gene: TRBV5-4; len: 13; d_gene: TRBD2; abundance: NA; CDR3aa: CASSLSGGDEQFF; CDR3nt: TGTGCCAGCAGCTTAAGCGGGGGGGATGAGCAGTTCTTC
j_gene: TRBJ1-1; v_gene: TRBV11-3; len: 13; d_gene: NA; abundance: NA; CDR3aa: CASSPNHGTEAFF; CDR3nt: TGTGCCAGCAGCCCCAATCACGGCACTGAAGCTTTCTTT
j_gene: TRBJ2-1; v_gene: TRBV27; len: 10; d_gene: NA; abundance: once; CDR3aa: CASGAAEQFF; CDR3nt: TGTGCCAGCGGTGCGGCTGAGCAGTTCTTC
j_gene: TRBJ1-1; v_gene: TRBV5-5; len: 12; d_gene: TRBD1; abundance: NA; CDR3aa: CASSLTGGDAFF; CDR3nt: TGTGCCAGCAGCCTGACAGGGGGCGACGCTTTCTTT
j_gene: TRBJ2-6; v_gene: TRBV7-9; len: 17; d_gene: NA; abundance: NA; CDR3aa: CASSLSDYGSGANVLTF; CDR3nt: TGTGCCAGCAGCTTAAGCGACTACGGGTCTGGGGCCAACGTCCTGACTTTC
j_gene: TRBJ2-5; v_gene: TRBV5-1; len: 14; d_gene: TRBD2; abundance: NA; CDR3aa: CASSLRLARETQYF; CDR3nt: TGCGCCAGCAGCTTGCGACTAGCACGGGAGACCCAGTACTTC
j_gene: TRBJ2-1; v_gene: TRBV4-1; len: 16; d_gene: TRBD1; abundance: NA; CDR3aa: CASSQDTGDVYNEQFF; CDR3nt: TGCGCCAGCAGCCAAGACACAGGGGACGTCTACAATGAGCAGTTCTTC
j_gene: TRBJ2-5; v_gene: TRBV11-1; len: 16; d_gene: NA; abundance: NA; CDR3aa: CASSITGSQGGETQYF; CDR3nt: TGTGCCAGCAGCATAACGGGCAGTCAGGGGGGAGAGACCCAGTACTTC
j_gene: TRBJ2-1; v_gene: TRBV6-2/TRBV6-3; len: 12; d_gene: NA; abundance: few; CDR3aa: CASSAGYNEQFF; CDR3nt: TGTGCCAGCAGTGCGGGGTACAATGAGCAGTTCTTC